This T cell receptor beta chain was identified during a study of shared clonotypes between healthy human individuals. In germline, CDR1 is MDHEN, CDR2 SYDVKM. V was trimmed by 4 bases and J by 5 bases, leaving 23 bases between them. This CDR3 comprises 17 residues. Assay: immunoSEQ multiplex PCR; the TCRdb copy retains only in-frame clones and omits some. The sample contains about 1.1 million clones, 60% to 80% of which appear only once. This sequence originates from a man between 18 and 29 years old in good health. Some clones in this sample may be carry-over from other donors' samples. The chain joins TRBV28 to TRBJ2-5; tentative D call: TRBD2 (5 bases). The sample was memory CD4+ T cells from PBMCs. Subset in this sample: CD45RA-negative fraction. DNA for the CDR3: TGTGCCAGCAGTTCCCCGGCGGGTCTGACCCATTCGGAGACCCAGTACTTC. This encodes CASSSPAGLTHSETQYF.